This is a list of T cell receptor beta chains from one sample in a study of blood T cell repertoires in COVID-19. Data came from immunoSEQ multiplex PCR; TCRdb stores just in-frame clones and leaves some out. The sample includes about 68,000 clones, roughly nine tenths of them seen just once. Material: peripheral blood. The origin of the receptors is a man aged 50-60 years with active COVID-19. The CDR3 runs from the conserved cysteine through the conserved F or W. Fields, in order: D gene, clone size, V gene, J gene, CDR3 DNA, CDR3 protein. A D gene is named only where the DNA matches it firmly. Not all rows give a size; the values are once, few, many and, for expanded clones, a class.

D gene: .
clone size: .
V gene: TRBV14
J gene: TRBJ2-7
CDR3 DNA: TGTGCCAGCAGCCAAGTAGGTGGCGGCTACGAGCAGTACTTC
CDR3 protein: CASSQVGGGYEQYF

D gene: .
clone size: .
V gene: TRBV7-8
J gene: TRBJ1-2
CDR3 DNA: TGTGCCAGCAGCTTAATTTCAGGGGAGGGTTACGGCTACACCTTC
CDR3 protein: CASSLISGEGYGYTF

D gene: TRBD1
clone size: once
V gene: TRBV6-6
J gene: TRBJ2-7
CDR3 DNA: TGTGCCAGCAGTTATGACAGGGGTGGCACCTACGAGCAGTACTTC
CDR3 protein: CASSYDRGGTYEQYF

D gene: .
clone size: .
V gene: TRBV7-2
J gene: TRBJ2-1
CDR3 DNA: TGTGCCAGCAGCTTCCAGGGACAAGACAATGAGCAGTTCTTC
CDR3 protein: CASSFQGQDNEQFF

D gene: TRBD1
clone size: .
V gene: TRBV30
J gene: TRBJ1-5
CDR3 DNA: TGTGCCTGGAGCCGGACAGGGGGTGACAATCAGCCCCAGCATTTT
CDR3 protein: CAWSRTGGDNQPQHF

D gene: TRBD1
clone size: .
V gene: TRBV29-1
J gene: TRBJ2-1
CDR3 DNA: TGCAGCGTTGAAACAGGGGCCCTACCCTACAATGAGCAGTTCTTC
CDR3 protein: CSVETGALPYNEQFF

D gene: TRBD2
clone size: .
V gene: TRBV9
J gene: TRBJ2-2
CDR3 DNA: TGTGCCAGCAGCGGTAGCGGGTATGACACCGGGGAGCTGTTTTTT
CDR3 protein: CASSGSGYDTGELFF

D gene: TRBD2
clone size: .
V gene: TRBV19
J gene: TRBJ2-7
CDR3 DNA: TGTGCCAGTAGTGAGCGGGGGGGCCGTTACGAGCAGTACTTC
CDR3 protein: CASSERGGRYEQYF

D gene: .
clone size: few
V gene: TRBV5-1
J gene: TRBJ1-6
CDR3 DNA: TGCGCCAGCGGAACCGGGACCTATAATTCACCCCTCCACTTT
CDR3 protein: CASGTGTYNSPLHF

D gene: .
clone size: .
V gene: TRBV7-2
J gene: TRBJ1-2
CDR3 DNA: TGTGCCAGCAGCTTAGGTGGACAGAGCTATGGCTACACCTTC
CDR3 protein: CASSLGGQSYGYTF

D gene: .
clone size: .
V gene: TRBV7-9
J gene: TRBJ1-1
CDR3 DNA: TGTGCCAGCACCTTTACGGGGGGGCGGTACACTGAAGCTTTCTTT
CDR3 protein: CASTFTGGRYTEAFF

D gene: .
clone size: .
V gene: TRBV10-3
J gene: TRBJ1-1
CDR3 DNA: TGTGCCATCAGTGAACTCTTCGGCACTGAAGCTTTCTTT
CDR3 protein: CAISELFGTEAFF

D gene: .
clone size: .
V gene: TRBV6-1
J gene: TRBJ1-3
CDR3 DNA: TGTGCCAGCAGTGAAGCCAGGGGAAACACCATATATTTT
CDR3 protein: CASSEARGNTIYF

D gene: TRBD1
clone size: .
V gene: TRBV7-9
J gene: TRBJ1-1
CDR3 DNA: TGTGCCAGCAGCTTCCGGCAGGGGGCGAACACTGAAGCTTTCTTT
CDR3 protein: CASSFRQGANTEAFF

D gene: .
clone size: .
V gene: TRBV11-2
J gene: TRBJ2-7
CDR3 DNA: TGTGCCAGCAGCCTAGAAACTCAGGCTTACGAGCAGTACTTC
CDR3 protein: CASSLETQAYEQYF

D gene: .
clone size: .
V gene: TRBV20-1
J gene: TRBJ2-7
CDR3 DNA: TGCAGTGCGCGGACTTTCTACGAGCAGTACTTC
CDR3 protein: CSARTFYEQYF

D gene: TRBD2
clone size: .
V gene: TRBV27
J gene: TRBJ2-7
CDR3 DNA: TGTGCCAGCCAAAAAGCGGGGGGGACCTACGAGCAGTACTTC
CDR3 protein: CASQKAGGTYEQYF

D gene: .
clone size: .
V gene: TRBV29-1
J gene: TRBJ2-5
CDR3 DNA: TGCAGCGTTGAGAGGGGCCGGGAGCCTTCAGTGACCCAGTACTTC
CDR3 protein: CSVERGREPSVTQYF

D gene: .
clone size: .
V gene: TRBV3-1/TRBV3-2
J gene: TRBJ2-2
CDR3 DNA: TGTGCCAGCAGCCAAGATGTGCGGGGTGGAACCGGGGAGCTGTTTTTT
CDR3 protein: CASSQDVRGGTGELFF

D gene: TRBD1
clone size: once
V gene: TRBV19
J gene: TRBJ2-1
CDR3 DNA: TGTGCCAGTAGTTGGGACAGTGCCAATGAGCAGTTCTTC
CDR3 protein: CASSWDSANEQFF